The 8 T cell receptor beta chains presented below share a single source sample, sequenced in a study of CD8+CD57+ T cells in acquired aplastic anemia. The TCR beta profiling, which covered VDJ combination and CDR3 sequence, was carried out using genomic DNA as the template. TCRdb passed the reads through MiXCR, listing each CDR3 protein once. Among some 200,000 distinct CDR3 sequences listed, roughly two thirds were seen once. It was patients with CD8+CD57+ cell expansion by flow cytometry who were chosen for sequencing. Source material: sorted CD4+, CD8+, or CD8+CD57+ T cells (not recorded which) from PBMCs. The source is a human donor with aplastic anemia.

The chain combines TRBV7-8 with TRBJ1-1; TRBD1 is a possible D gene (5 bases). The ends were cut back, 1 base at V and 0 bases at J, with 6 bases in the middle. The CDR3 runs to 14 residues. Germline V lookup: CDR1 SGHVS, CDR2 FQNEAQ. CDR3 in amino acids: CASSLEQVNTEAFF. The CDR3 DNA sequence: TGTGCCAGCAGCTTAGAACAGGTGAACACTGAAGCTTTCTTT.

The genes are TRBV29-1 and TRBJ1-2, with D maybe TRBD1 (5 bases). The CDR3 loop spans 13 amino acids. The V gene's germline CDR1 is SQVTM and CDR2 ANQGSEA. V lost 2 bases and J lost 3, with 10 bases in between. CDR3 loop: CSVERGVDYGYTF. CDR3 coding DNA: TGCAGCGTTGAACGAGGGGTTGACTATGGCTACACCTTC.

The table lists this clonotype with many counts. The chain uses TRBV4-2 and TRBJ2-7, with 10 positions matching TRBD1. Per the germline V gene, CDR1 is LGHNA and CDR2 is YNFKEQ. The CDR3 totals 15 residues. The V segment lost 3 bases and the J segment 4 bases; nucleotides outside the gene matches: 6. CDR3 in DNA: TGTGCCAGCAGCCAGGCGGACAGGGGGGGGTACGAGCAGTACTTC. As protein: CASSQADRGGYEQYF.

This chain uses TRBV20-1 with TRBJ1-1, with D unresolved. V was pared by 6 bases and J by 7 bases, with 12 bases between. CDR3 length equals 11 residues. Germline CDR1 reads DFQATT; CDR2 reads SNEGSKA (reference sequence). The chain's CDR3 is CSASWGIEAFF. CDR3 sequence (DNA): TGCAGTGCATCCTGGGGAATTGAAGCTTTCTTT.

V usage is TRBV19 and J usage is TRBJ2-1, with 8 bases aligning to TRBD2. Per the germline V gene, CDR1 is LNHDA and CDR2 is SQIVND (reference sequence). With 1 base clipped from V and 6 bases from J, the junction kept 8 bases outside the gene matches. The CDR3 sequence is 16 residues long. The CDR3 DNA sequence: TGTGCCAGTAGTATAGTTGACGGGGGGGCCCCCAATGAGCAGTTCTTC. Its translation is CASSIVDGGAPNEQFF.

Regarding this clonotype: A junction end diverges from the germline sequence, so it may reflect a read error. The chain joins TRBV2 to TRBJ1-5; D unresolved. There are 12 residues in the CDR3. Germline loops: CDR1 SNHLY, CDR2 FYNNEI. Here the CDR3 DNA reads TGTGCCAGCACCGACAACAATGAGCCCCAGCATTTT. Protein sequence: CASTDNNEPQHF.

CDR3 residues: CASSPGEGQGYTF. The CDR3 region has the DNA TGTGCCAGCAGCCCCGGGGAGGGTCAAGGCTACACCTTC. The chain has TRBV7-6 and TRBJ1-2; D is unresolved. Trimming took 5 bases from V and 8 from J, leaving 15 bases between them. The CDR3 contains 13 residues. Germline assignment: CDR1 SGHVS and CDR2 FNYEAQ.

In nucleotides, the CDR3 is TGTGCCACCAGGATGGGACTAGTTATCGCCACAGATACGCAGTATTTT. Translated: CATRMGLVIATDTQYF. This rearrangement joins TRBV15 to TRBJ2-3; 8 bases line up with TRBD2. Germline trimming cut 6 bases from V and 2 bases from J; bases unmatched to any gene: 10. The CDR3 totals 16 residues. Germline V lookup: CDR1 LNHNV, CDR2 YYDKDF (reference sequence). Full variable domain (missing parts from reference TRBV15 and TRBJ2-3): DAMVIQNPRYQVTQFGKPVTLSCSQTLNHNVMYWYQQKSSQAPKLLFHYYDKDFNNEADTPDNFQSRRPNTSFCFLDIRSPGLGDTAMYLCATRMGLVIATDTQYFGPGTRLTVL.